This T cell receptor beta chain comes out of a study of blood T cell repertoires in COVID-19. Data came from immunoSEQ multiplex PCR; TCRdb stores just in-frame clones and leaves some out. The sample lists 270,000 or so clones, approximately 89% occurring once. V was cut by 2 bases and J by 2 bases, with 21 bases left in between. Germline CDR1 SEHNR, CDR2 FQNEAQ (reference sequence). CDR3 length: 18 residues. The source of this sequence is a man in his forties who had been exposed to COVID-19. Sequenced sample: PBMCs or T cells enriched from blood (not recorded which). The chain carries TRBV7-9 and TRBJ1-2; TRBD1 might be the D (5 bases). In DNA, the CDR3 is TGTGCCAGCAGCTTAATATCCCTTGGGCAGGGCGAGAACTATGGCTACACCTTC. This gives the protein CASSLISLGQGENYGYTF. Combining the CDR3 with reference TRBV7-9 and TRBJ1-2 gives the whole variable domain DTGVSQNPRHKITKRGQNVTFRCDPISEHNRLYWYRQTLGQGPEFLTYFQNEAQLEKSRLLSDRFSAERPKGSFSTLEIQRTEQGDSAMYLCASSLISLGQGENYGYTFGSGTRLTVV.